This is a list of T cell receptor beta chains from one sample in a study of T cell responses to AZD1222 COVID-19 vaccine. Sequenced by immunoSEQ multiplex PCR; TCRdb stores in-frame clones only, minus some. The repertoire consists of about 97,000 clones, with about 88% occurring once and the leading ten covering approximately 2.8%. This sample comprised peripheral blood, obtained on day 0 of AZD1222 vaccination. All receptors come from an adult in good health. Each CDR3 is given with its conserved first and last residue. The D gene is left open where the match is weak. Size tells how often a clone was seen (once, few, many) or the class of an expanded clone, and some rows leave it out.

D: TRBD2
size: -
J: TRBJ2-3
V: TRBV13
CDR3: CASSSLTSGVTDTQYF
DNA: TGTGCCAGCAGCTCCCTCACTAGCGGGGTAACAGATACGCAGTATTTT

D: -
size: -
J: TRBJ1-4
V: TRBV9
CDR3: CASSVAIGAREKLFF
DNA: TGTGCCAGCAGCGTAGCGATAGGGGCTCGGGAAAAACTGTTTTTT

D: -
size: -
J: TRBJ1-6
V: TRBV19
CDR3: CASSMLPMDSYNSPLHF
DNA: TGTGCCAGTAGTATGCTCCCTATGGACTCCTATAATTCACCCCTCCACTTT

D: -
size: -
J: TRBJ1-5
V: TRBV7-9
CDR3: CASSLDGYQPQHF
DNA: TGTGCCAGCAGCTTAGACGGTTATCAGCCCCAGCATTTT

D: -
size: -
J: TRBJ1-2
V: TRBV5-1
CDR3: CASSVNGGADGYTF
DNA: TGCGCCAGCAGCGTCAACGGGGGTGCCGATGGCTACACCTTC

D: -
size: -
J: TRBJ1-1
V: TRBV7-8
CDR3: CASSPWGNTEAFF
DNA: TGTGCCAGCAGCCCCTGGGGGAACACTGAAGCTTTCTTT

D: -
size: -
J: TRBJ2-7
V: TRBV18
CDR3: CASSPTPFAEQYF
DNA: TGTGCCAGCTCACCAACCCCGTTCGCCGAGCAGTACTTC

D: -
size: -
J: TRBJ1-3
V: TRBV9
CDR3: CASSASTGNTIYF
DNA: TGTGCCAGCAGCGCCTCTACAGGAAACACCATATATTTT

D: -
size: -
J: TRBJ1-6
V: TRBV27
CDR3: CASSPIAVLNSPLHF
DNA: TGTGCCAGCAGTCCTATCGCGGTTCTAAATTCACCCCTCCACTTT

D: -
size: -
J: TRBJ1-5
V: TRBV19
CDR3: CASRGQHDNQPQHF
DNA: TGTGCCAGTAGAGGACAGCATGACAATCAGCCCCAGCATTTT

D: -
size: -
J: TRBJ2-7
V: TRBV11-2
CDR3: CASSLGDRSSYEQYF
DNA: TGTGCCAGCAGCTTAGGCGACAGGAGCTCCTACGAGCAGTACTTC

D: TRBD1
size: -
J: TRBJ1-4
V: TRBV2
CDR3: CASSAPRDRGEKLFF
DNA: TGTGCCAGCAGTGCCCCAAGGGACAGGGGCGAAAAACTGTTTTTT

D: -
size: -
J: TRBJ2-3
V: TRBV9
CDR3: CASSALLDTQYF
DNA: TGTGCCAGCAGCGCCCTGCTAGATACGCAGTATTTT

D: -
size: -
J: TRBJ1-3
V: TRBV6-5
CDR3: CASSYLTDSGNTIYF
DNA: TGTGCCAGCAGTTACTTAACAGACTCTGGAAACACCATATATTTT

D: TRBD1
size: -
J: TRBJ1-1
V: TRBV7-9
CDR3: CASSLTGGTEAFF
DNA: TGTGCCAGCAGCTTGACAGGGGGCACTGAAGCTTTCTTT

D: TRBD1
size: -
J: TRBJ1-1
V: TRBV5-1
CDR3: CASSFEGQGRTEAFF
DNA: TGCGCCAGCAGCTTTGAGGGACAGGGTAGAACTGAAGCTTTCTTT

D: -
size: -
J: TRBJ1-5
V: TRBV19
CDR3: CASSIGGDQPQHF
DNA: TGTGCCAGTAGTATAGGAGGGGATCAGCCCCAGCATTTT

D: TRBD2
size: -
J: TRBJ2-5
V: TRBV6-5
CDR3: CASSYLAGGKETQYF
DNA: TGTGCCAGCAGCTACCTAGCGGGGGGTAAAGAGACCCAGTACTTC

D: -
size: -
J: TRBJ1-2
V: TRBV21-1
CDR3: CASSKGTPDRSRTDGYTF
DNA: TGTGCCAGCAGCAAAGGAACCCCAGACAGGAGCAGAACAGATGGCTACACCTTC

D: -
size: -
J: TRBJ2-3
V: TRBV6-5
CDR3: CASGRTDRTDTQYF
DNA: TGTGCCAGCGGTAGGACAGATCGCACAGATACGCAGTATTTT

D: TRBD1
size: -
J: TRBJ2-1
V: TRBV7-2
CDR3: CASSSRGQGYNEQFF
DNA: TGTGCCAGCAGCTCAAGGGGACAGGGGTACAATGAGCAGTTCTTC

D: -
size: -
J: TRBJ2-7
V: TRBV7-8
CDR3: CASSSSGAEQYF
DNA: TGTGCCAGCAGTTCCTCAGGAGCCGAGCAGTACTTC

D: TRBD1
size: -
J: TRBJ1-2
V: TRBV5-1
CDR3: CASSLTGTGGLLRDGYTF
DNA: TGCGCCAGCAGCTTAACCGGGACAGGGGGCCTCCTTAGGGATGGCTACACCTTC

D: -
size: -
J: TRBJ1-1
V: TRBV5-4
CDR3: CASSASGDGGGTEAFF
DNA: TGTGCCAGCAGCGCCTCGGGGGACGGGGGCGGCACTGAAGCTTTCTTT

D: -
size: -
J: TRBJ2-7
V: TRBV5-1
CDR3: CASSAEGYEQYF
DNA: TGCGCCAGCAGCGCGGAGGGCTACGAGCAGTACTTC

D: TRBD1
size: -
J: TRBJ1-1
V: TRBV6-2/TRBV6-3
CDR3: CASSLRQGRAFF
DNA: TGTGCCAGCAGTTTAAGACAGGGCCGGGCTTTCTTT

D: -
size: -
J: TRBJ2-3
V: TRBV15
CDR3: CATGPGGFGADTQYF
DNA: TGTGCCACCGGGCCGGGGGGCTTTGGGGCAGATACGCAGTATTTT

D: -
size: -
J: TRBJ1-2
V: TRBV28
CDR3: CASRRTDSYGYTF
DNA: TGTGCCAGCAGGCGGACAGATTCCTATGGCTACACCTTC

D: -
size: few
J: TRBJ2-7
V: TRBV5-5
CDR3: CASRGGVYEQYF
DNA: TGTGCCAGCAGGGGCGGGGTCTACGAGCAGTACTTC

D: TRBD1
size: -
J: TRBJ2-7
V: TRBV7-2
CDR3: CASSLPGTGVDKQYF
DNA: TGTGCCAGCAGCCTCCCCGGGACAGGGGTTGACAAGCAGTACTTC

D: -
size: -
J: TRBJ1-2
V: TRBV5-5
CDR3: CASSLASGGHNDYGYTF
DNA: TGTGCCAGCAGCTTGGCGAGTGGCGGGCATAATGACTATGGCTACACCTTC

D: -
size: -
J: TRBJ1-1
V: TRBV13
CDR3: CASSLGGRGPPEAFF
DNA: TGTGCCAGCAGCTTAGGGGGCAGAGGCCCGCCTGAAGCTTTCTTT

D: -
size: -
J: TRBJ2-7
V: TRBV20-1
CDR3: CSASSGSKYEQYF
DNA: TGCAGTGCTAGTAGCGGATCCAAATACGAGCAGTACTTC

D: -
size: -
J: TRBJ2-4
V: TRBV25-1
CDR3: CASSELNGNKNIQYF
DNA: TGTGCCAGCAGTGAATTAAACGGGAACAAAAACATTCAGTACTTC

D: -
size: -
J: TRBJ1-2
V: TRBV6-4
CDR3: CASSEGANYGYTF
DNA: TGTGCCAGCAGTGAGGGGGCTAACTATGGCTACACCTTC

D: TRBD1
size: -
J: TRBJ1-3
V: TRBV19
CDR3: CASRTLGQGARNTIYF
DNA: TGTGCCAGTAGAACCCTCGGACAGGGGGCTCGAAACACCATATATTTT

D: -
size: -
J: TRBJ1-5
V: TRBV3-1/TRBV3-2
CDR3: CASSYSNQPQHF
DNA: TGTGCCAGCTCATATAGCAATCAGCCCCAGCATTTT

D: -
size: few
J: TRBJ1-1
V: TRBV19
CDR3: CASTAEYTEAFF
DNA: TGTGCCAGTACCGCTGAGTACACTGAAGCTTTCTTT

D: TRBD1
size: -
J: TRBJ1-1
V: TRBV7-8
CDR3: CASSPPGTENTEAFF
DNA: TGTGCCAGCAGCCCCCCCGGGACAGAGAACACTGAAGCTTTCTTT

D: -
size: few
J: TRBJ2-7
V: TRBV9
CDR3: CASSVDVGLVSEQYF
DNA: TGTGCCAGCAGCGTAGACGTGGGGTTGGTAAGCGAGCAGTACTTC

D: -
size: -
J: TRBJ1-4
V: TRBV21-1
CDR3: CASQEFQFNEKLFF
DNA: TGTGCCAGCCAGGAGTTCCAATTTAATGAAAAACTGTTTTTT

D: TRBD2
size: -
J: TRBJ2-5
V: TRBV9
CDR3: CASSVGTSQETQYF
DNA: TGTGCCAGCAGCGTAGGGACTAGCCAAGAGACCCAGTACTTC

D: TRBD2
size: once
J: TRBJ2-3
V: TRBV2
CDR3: CASSLRGTSGVGTDTQYF
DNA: TGTGCCAGCAGTCTCCGCGGGACTAGCGGGGTGGGCACAGATACGCAGTATTTT

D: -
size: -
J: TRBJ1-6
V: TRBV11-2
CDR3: CASSSVSGLGSPLHF
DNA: TGTGCCAGCAGCTCCGTCTCGGGGCTCGGCTCACCCCTCCACTTT

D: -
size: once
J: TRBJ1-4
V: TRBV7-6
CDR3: CASSLETRGLGEKLFF
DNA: TGTGCCAGCAGCTTAGAGACCCGGGGGCTGGGTGAAAAACTGTTTTTT

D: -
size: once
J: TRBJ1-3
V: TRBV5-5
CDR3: CASSLAMRRNSGNTIYF
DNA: TGTGCCAGCAGCTTGGCGATGAGGCGAAACTCTGGAAACACCATATATTTT

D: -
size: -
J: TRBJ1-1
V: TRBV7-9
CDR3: CASSPRRTDEAFF
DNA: TGTGCCAGCAGCCCCCGCCGGACAGATGAAGCTTTCTTT

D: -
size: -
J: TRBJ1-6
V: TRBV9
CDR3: CASSVEADSPLHF
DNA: TGTGCCAGCAGCGTAGAGGCAGATTCACCCCTCCACTTT